Sequencing of this T cell receptor beta chain was carried out in a study of cytomegalovirus exposure and HLA in healthy donors. Points from the study as a whole: Per published reports, the classifier diagnosed cytomegalovirus status with high specificity and sensitivity.

A word on this clone: Its antigen is undetermined.

The trim removed 2 bases at V and 4 bases at J, leaving 8 bases unmatched. CDR3 length: 15 residues. From germline, CDR1 is SGHDT and CDR2 YYEEEE. Each donor was healthy, and each was a bone marrow donor. The PCR was carried out with 60 Vbeta primers and 13 Jbeta primers. Assay: immunoSEQ multiplex PCR; the TCRdb copy retains only in-frame clones and omits some. The data contain 93,000 or so clones, roughly 86% of them singletons. The V gene is TRBV5-6, the J gene TRBJ1-2, with TRBD1 matching over 7 bases. The clonotype comes from a woman in her late teens or twenties in good health and CMV-seropositive. Material for sequencing was PBMCs. CDR3 loop: CASSFSRTGFYGYTF. CDR3 nucleotides: TGTGCCAGCAGCTTCTCCCGGACAGGATTCTATGGCTACACCTTC. Supplemented by reference TRBV5-6 and TRBJ1-2, the full variable domain reads DAGVTQSPTHLIKTRGQQVTLRCSPKSGHDTVSWYQQALGQGPQFIFQYYEEEERQRGNFPDRFSGHQFPNYSSELNVNALLLGDSALYLCASSFSRTGFYGYTFGSGTRLTVV.